This is a list of T cell receptor beta chains from one sample in a study of T cells in Graves' hyperthyroidism and ophthalmopathy. A single record per CDR3 protein comes from TCRdb applying MiXCR to the multiplex PCR reads. Altogether 300,000 or so distinct CDR3 sequences are present, 18% being singletons, with the ten largest covering approximately 49%. Sequencing was performed on blood. These receptors originate from a woman aged 50 to 65 with Graves' hyperthyroidism. Each CDR3 is given with its conserved first and last residue. The D gene is left open where the match is weak. Only some rows state a clone size, as once, few, many or a class for expanded clones.

j_gene: TRBJ2-7; d_gene: NA; abundance: NA; v_gene: TRBV20-1; CDR3nt: TGCAGTGCTACCCCGGATAGTTCCTACGAGCAGTACTTC; CDR3aa: CSATPDSSYEQYF
j_gene: TRBJ2-1; d_gene: NA; abundance: many; v_gene: TRBV11-2; CDR3nt: TGTGCCAGCAGCTTTGGGGGGGCCATTTACAATGAGCAGTTCTTC; CDR3aa: CASSFGGAIYNEQFF
j_gene: TRBJ2-1; d_gene: TRBD2; abundance: NA; v_gene: TRBV14; CDR3nt: TGTGCCAGCAGCCCACGACTAGCGGGAGGCGATGAGCAGTTCTTC; CDR3aa: CASSPRLAGGDEQFF
j_gene: TRBJ2-7; d_gene: NA; abundance: few; v_gene: TRBV7-9; CDR3nt: TGTGCCAGCAGCACCATGGGAGACCCCACCTACGAGCAGTACTTC; CDR3aa: CASSTMGDPTYEQYF
j_gene: TRBJ1-2; d_gene: NA; abundance: many; v_gene: TRBV12-3/TRBV12-4; CDR3nt: TGTGCCAGCAGTTTCGGACAGACAAGCTATGGCTACACCTTC; CDR3aa: CASSFGQTSYGYTF
j_gene: TRBJ2-3; d_gene: TRBD2; abundance: many; v_gene: TRBV12-3/TRBV12-4; CDR3nt: TGTGCCAGCAGTTTGTGGCTAGCGGGGACGGATACGCAGTATTTT; CDR3aa: CASSLWLAGTDTQYF
j_gene: TRBJ2-1; d_gene: TRBD2; abundance: NA; v_gene: TRBV6-2/TRBV6-3; CDR3nt: TGTGCCAGCAGTGGCGGACAGGGTTGGACTAGCGGGTCCTACAATGAGCAGTTCTTC; CDR3aa: CASSGGQGWTSGSYNEQFF
j_gene: TRBJ1-1; d_gene: NA; abundance: NA; v_gene: TRBV27; CDR3nt: TGTGCCAGCAGTTTATCCGGACAGCTTGAAGCTTTCTTT; CDR3aa: CASSLSGQLEAFF
j_gene: TRBJ2-7; d_gene: NA; abundance: few; v_gene: TRBV4-1; CDR3nt: TGCGCCAGCAGCCAAGATCCCGGGAACTCCTACGAGCAGTACTTC; CDR3aa: CASSQDPGNSYEQYF
j_gene: TRBJ2-3; d_gene: NA; abundance: NA; v_gene: TRBV10-3; CDR3nt: TGTGCCATCAGTGAGTCTGACTGGGAGCCCACAGATACGCAGTATTTT; CDR3aa: CAISESDWEPTDTQYF
j_gene: TRBJ1-6; d_gene: NA; abundance: NA; v_gene: TRBV2; CDR3nt: TGTGCCAGCAGTGAAAAGGGACTTGGCGGTTCACCCCTCCACTTT; CDR3aa: CASSEKGLGGSPLHF
j_gene: TRBJ2-3; d_gene: NA; abundance: many; v_gene: TRBV5-1; CDR3nt: TGCGCCAGCAGCTTGGGCGGAGGTCCTGGAGATACGCAGTATTTT; CDR3aa: CASSLGGGPGDTQYF
j_gene: TRBJ1-4; d_gene: TRBD1; abundance: few; v_gene: TRBV14; CDR3nt: TGTGCCAGCAGCCAACACGGGACAGCGAATGAAAAACTGTTTTTT; CDR3aa: CASSQHGTANEKLFF
j_gene: TRBJ1-1; d_gene: TRBD1; abundance: many; v_gene: TRBV2; CDR3nt: TGTGCCAGCAGACTCGACAGGGTGGACACTGAAGCTTTCTTT; CDR3aa: CASRLDRVDTEAFF
j_gene: TRBJ2-3; d_gene: TRBD1; abundance: many; v_gene: TRBV18; CDR3nt: TGTGCCAGCTCACCGGACAGGGCAAAGAATACGCAGTATTTT; CDR3aa: CASSPDRAKNTQYF
j_gene: TRBJ1-6; d_gene: NA; abundance: NA; v_gene: TRBV3-1; CDR3nt: TGTGCCAGCAGCCAAGATCCGCGGGATTCACCCCTCCACTTT; CDR3aa: CASSQDPRDSPLHF
j_gene: TRBJ2-3; d_gene: NA; abundance: NA; v_gene: TRBV7-3; CDR3nt: TGTGCCAGCAGCTCCGAGGGGGGGTGGGATACGCAGTATTTT; CDR3aa: CASSSEGGWDTQYF
j_gene: TRBJ1-2; d_gene: NA; abundance: NA; v_gene: TRBV10-3; CDR3nt: TGTGCCTCAACCCCTGGGGCACGCGGCTACACCTTC; CDR3aa: CASTPGARGYTF
j_gene: TRBJ2-3; d_gene: TRBD2; abundance: NA; v_gene: TRBV5-8; CDR3nt: TGTGCCAGCAGCTTTGGGCTAGCGGGGGATATAGATACGCAGTATTTT; CDR3aa: CASSFGLAGDIDTQYF
j_gene: TRBJ1-1; d_gene: TRBD1; abundance: few; v_gene: TRBV6-1; CDR3nt: TGTGCCAGCAGTGACAGGGGGGAGAACACTGAAGCTTTCTTT; CDR3aa: CASSDRGENTEAFF
j_gene: TRBJ2-7; d_gene: NA; abundance: many; v_gene: TRBV7-2; CDR3nt: TGTGCCAGCAGTCAGAGCAGTTCGGTCCACGAGCAGTACTTC; CDR3aa: CASSQSSSVHEQYF
j_gene: TRBJ1-5; d_gene: TRBD1; abundance: NA; v_gene: TRBV24-1; CDR3nt: TGTGCCACCAGTGATCCCGGGACAGATAGCAATCAGCCCCAGCATTTT; CDR3aa: CATSDPGTDSNQPQHF
j_gene: TRBJ1-5; d_gene: NA; abundance: many; v_gene: TRBV2; CDR3nt: TGTGCCAGCAGTGAACAGGGGAGCAATCAGCCCCAGCATTTT; CDR3aa: CASSEQGSNQPQHF
j_gene: TRBJ2-5; d_gene: TRBD2; abundance: many; v_gene: TRBV12-3/TRBV12-4; CDR3nt: TGTGCCAGCAGTCCCTTAGCGGGGGGGCCGGAGGAGACCCAGTACTTC; CDR3aa: CASSPLAGGPEETQYF
j_gene: TRBJ1-5; d_gene: NA; abundance: many; v_gene: TRBV12-5; CDR3nt: TGTGCTAGTGGTTTGGTAATTGGTGGAAATAGCAATCAGCCCCAGCATTTT; CDR3aa: CASGLVIGGNSNQPQHF
j_gene: TRBJ2-5; d_gene: NA; abundance: NA; v_gene: TRBV20-1; CDR3nt: TGCAGTGCTAGGTCTCAAGAGACCCAGTACTTC; CDR3aa: CSARSQETQYF
j_gene: TRBJ2-7; d_gene: NA; abundance: NA; v_gene: TRBV11-2; CDR3nt: TGTGCCAGCAGCTTAGGGGTGAAGCAGACGTACGAGCAGTACTTC; CDR3aa: CASSLGVKQTYEQYF
j_gene: TRBJ1-4; d_gene: NA; abundance: few; v_gene: TRBV15; CDR3nt: TGTGCCACCAGCAGAACCCTTGGTGCAACTAATGAAAAACTGTTTTTT; CDR3aa: CATSRTLGATNEKLFF
j_gene: TRBJ2-2; d_gene: TRBD1; abundance: NA; v_gene: TRBV7-9; CDR3nt: TGTGCCAGCAGCCCCACCCCAGGGGGCGGCACCGGGGAGCTGTTTTTT; CDR3aa: CASSPTPGGGTGELFF
j_gene: TRBJ1-1; d_gene: NA; abundance: many; v_gene: TRBV3-1; CDR3nt: TGTGCCAGCAGCCAAAAGGGGACCCCGGTAGCTTTCTTT; CDR3aa: CASSQKGTPVAFF
j_gene: TRBJ2-1; d_gene: TRBD2; abundance: NA; v_gene: TRBV20-1; CDR3nt: TGCAGTGCTAGAGCTAGCGGGGGGGCCGTGTCCTACAATGAGCAGTTCTTC; CDR3aa: CSARASGGAVSYNEQFF
j_gene: TRBJ1-1; d_gene: NA; abundance: many; v_gene: TRBV5-1; CDR3nt: TGCGCCAGCAGCCAACAAAAGAACACTGAAGCTTTCTTT; CDR3aa: CASSQQKNTEAFF
j_gene: TRBJ2-7; d_gene: TRBD2; abundance: NA; v_gene: TRBV13; CDR3nt: TGTGCCAGCAGCTCACGGGAGGGCCTCTACGAGCAGTACTTC; CDR3aa: CASSSREGLYEQYF
j_gene: TRBJ2-5; d_gene: NA; abundance: many; v_gene: TRBV7-2; CDR3nt: TGTGCCAGCAGCTTAGACTTGACAGAAGAGACCCAGTACTTC; CDR3aa: CASSLDLTEETQYF
j_gene: TRBJ2-2; d_gene: TRBD2; abundance: few; v_gene: TRBV2; CDR3nt: TGTGCCACCAGGAGGGGTCTAGCGGGGGGCTCCGGGGAGCTGTTTTTT; CDR3aa: CATRRGLAGGSGELFF
j_gene: TRBJ1-6; d_gene: NA; abundance: NA; v_gene: TRBV12-5; CDR3nt: TGTGCTAGTGGTTTTTTTTCACCCCTCCACTTT; CDR3aa: CASGFFSPLHF